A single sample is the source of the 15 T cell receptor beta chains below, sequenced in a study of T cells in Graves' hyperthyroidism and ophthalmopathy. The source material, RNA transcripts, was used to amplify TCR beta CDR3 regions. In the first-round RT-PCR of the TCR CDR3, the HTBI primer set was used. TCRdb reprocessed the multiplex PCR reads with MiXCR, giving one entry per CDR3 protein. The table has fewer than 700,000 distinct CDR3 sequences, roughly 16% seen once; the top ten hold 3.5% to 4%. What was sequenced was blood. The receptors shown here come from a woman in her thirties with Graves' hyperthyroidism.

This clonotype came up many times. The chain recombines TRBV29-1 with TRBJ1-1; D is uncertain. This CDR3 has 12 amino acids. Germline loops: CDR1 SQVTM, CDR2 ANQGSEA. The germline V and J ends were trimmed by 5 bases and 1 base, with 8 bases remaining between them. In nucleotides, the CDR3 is TGCAGCGTTTGCTATAGGAACACTGAAGCTTTCTTT. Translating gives CSVCYRNTEAFF.

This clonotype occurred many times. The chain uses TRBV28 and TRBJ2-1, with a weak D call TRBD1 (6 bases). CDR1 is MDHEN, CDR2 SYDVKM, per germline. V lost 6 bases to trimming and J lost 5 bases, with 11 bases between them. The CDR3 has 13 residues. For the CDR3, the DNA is TGTGCCAGCAGCAGGACAGTGGACAATGAGCAGTTCTTC. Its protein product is CASSRTVDNEQFF. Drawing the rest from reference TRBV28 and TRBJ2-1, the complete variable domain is DVKVTQSSRYLVKRTGEKVFLECVQDMDHENMFWYRQDPGLGLRLIYFSYDVKMKEKGDIPEGYSVSREKKERFSLILESASTNQTSMYLCASSRTVDNEQFFGPGTRLTVL.

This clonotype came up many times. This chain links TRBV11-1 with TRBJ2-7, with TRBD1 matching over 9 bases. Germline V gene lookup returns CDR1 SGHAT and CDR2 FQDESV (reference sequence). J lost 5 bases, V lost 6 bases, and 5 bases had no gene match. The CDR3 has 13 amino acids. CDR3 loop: CASRGQGFHEQYF. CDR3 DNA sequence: TGTGCCAGCAGGGGACAGGGATTCCACGAGCAGTACTTC.

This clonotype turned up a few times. The CDR3 nucleotides read TGTGCCAGCAGTGAGAACAGTAACGGCTACACCTTC. This codes for CASSENSNGYTF. This chain links TRBV6-4 with TRBJ1-2; no clear D gene. Germline assignment: CDR1 MRHNA and CDR2 SNTAGT. The CDR3 length is 12 residues. The V and J ends lost 3 bases and 8 bases respectively, with 10 bases between them.

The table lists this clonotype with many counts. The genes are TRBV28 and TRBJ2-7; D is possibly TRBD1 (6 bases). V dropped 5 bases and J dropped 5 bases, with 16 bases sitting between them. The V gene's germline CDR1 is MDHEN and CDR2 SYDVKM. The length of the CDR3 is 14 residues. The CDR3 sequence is CASSLRGSADEQYF. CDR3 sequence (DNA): TGTGCCAGCAGTCTCAGGGGCTCGGCCGACGAGCAGTACTTC.

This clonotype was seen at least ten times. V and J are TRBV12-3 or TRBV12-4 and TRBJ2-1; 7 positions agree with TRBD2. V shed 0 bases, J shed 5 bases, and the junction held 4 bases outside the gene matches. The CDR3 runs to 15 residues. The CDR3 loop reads CASSLAGRAHNEQFF. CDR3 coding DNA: TGTGCCAGCAGTTTAGCGGGGAGGGCCCACAATGAGCAGTTCTTC.

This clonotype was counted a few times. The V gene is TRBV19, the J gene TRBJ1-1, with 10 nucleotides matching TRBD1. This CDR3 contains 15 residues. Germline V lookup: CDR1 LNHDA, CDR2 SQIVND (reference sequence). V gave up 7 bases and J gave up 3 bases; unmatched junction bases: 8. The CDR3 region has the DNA TGTGCCAGTATGGGGGCCGGGACAGGGGACACTGAAGCTTTCTTT. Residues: CASMGAGTGDTEAFF.

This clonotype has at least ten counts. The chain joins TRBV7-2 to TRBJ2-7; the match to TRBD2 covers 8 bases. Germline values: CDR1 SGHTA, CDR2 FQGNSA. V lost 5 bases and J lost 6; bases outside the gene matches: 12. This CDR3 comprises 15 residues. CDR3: CASSAPGTRRGEQYF. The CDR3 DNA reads TGTGCCAGCAGCGCTCCCGGGACTAGAAGAGGCGAGCAGTACTTC. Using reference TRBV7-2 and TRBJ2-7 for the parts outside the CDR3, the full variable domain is GAGVSQSPSNKVTEKGKDVELRCDPISGHTALYWYRQSLGQGLEFLIYFQGNSAPDKSGLPSDRFSAERTGGSVSTLTIQRTQQEDSAVYLCASSAPGTRRGEQYFGPGTRLTVT.

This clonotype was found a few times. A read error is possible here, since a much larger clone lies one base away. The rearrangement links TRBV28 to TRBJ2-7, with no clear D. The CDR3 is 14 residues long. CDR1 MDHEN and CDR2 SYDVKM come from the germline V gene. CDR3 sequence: CASSLHGSSYERYF. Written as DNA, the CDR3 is TGTGCCAGCAGTTTACATGGCAGCTCCTACGAGCGGTACTTC.

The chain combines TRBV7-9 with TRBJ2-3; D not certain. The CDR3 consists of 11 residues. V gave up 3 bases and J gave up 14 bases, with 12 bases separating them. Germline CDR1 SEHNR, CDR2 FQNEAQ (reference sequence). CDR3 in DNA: TGTGCCAGCAGCTTCGACGGACCGGGGTATTTT. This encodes CASSFDGPGYF.

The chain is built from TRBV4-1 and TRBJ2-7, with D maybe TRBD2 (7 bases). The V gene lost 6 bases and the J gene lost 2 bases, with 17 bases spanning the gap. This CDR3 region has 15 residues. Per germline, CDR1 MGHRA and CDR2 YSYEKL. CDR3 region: CASSLLGGAPYEQYF. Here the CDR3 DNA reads TGCGCCAGCAGTCTACTTGGGGGGGCCCCCTACGAGCAGTACTTC.

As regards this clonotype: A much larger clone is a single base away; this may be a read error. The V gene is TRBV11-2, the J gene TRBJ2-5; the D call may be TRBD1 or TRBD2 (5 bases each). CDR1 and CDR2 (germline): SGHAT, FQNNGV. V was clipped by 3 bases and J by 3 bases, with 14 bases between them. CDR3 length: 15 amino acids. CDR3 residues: CASSFWGRNEETQYF. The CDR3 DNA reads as TGTGCCAGCAGCTTTTGGGGACGGAATGAAGAGACCCAGTACTTC.

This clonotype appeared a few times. As DNA, the CDR3 is TGTGCCAGCAGCGGACAGGTGGCTTTGCCCAACTATGGCTACACCTTC. This codes for CASSGQVALPNYGYTF. The rearrangement links TRBV9 to TRBJ1-2, with a possible D match to TRBD1 (6 bases). CDR3 length equals 16 residues. The germline gives CDR1 SGDLS, CDR2 YYNGEE. V lost 3 bases and J 2 bases, leaving 17 bases between the germline ends.

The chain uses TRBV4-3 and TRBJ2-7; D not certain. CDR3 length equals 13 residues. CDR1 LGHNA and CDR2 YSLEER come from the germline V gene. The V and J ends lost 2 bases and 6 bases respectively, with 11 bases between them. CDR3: CASSQFEHSEQYF. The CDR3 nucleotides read TGCGCCAGCAGCCAATTCGAGCACAGCGAGCAGTACTTC.

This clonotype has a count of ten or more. CDR3 sequence (DNA): TGCAGTGCTTATCCTTCCTACTCCTACGAGCAGTACTTC. Translated, it gives CSAYPSYSYEQYF. This chain uses TRBV20-1 with TRBJ2-7, with D unclear. The V end was cut by 5 bases, the J end by 0 bases, with 11 bases between. The CDR3 totals 13 residues. Germline V gene sequence: CDR1 DFQATT, CDR2 SNEGSKA (reference sequence).